This T cell receptor (beta chain) was retrieved from a study of PD-1 blockade in classical Hodgkin lymphoma. This clone was found once. The CDR3 runs to 18 residues. CDR1 and CDR2 from the germline V gene are SGHRS and YFSETQ. V gave up 3 bases and J gave up 0 bases, with 22 bases separating them. With no exception, relapse followed autologous stem cell transplantation in all patients, and brentuximab vedotin exposure varied. TCRdb's table, derived via immunoSEQ multiplex PCR, lists solely in-frame clones and lacks some. The sample has about 100,000 clones; roughly 84% are singletons. V usage is TRBV5-1 and J usage is TRBJ2-7; D is possibly TRBD1 or TRBD2 (5 bases each). The source is a human donor with classical Hodgkin lymphoma. The sequenced sample was peripheral blood mononuclear cells (PBMCs), obtained at baseline. CDR3 DNA sequence: TGCGCCAGCAGCTCGAGGGGTTCTGCTAGCCCAACCTCCTACGAGCAGTACTTC. It yields the protein CASSSRGSASPTSYEQYF.